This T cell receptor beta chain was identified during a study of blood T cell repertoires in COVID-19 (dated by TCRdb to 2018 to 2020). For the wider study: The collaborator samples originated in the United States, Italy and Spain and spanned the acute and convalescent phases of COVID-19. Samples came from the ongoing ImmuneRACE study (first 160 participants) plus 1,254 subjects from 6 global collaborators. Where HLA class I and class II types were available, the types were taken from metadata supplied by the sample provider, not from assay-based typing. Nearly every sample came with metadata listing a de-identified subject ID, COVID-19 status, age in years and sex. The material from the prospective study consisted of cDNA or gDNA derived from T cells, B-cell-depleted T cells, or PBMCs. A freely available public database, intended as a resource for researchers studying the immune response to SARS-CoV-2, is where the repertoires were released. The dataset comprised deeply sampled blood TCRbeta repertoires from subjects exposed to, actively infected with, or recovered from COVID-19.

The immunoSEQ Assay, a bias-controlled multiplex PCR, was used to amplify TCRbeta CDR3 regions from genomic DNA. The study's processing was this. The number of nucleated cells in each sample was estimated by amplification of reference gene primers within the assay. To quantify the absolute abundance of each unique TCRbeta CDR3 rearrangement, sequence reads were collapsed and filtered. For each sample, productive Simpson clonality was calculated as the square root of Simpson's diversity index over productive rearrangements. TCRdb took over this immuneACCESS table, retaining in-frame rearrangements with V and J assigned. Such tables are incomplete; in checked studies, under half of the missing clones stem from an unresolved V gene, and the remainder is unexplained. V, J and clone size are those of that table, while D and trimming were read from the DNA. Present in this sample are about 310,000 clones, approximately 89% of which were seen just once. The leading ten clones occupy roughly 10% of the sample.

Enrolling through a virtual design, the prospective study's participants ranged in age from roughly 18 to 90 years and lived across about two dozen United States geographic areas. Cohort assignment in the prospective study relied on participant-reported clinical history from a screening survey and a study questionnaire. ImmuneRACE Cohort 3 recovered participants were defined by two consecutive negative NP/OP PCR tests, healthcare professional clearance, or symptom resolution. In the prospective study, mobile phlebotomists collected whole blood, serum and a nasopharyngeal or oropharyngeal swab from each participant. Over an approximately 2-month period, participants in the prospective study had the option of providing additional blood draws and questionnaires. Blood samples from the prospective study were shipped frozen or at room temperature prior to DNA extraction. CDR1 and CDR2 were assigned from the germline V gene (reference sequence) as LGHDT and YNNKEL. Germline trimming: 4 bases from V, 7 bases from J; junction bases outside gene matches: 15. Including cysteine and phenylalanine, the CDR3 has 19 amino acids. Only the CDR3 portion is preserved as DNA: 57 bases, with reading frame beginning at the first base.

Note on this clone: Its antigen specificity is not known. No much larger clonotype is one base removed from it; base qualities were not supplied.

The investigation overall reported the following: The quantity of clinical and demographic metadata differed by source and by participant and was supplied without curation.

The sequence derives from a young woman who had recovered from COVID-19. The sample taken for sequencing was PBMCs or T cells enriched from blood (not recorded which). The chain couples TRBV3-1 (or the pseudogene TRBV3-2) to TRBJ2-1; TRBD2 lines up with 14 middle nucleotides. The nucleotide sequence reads TGTGCCAGCAGCCGCACCAAGGGAGGACTAGCGGGAGGCGATAATGAGCAGTTCTTC. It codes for CASSRTKGGLAGGDNEQFF.